This entry is about one T cell receptor beta chain. This entry is derived from a study of blood T cell repertoires in COVID-19. Turning to the study itself: Some COVID-19 samples were acute and others convalescent; all came from the United States, Italy and Spain.

Trimming cost V 4 bases and J 3 bases; bases outside gene matches: 11. The CDR3 contains 16 residues. The V gene's germline CDR1 is SGDLS and CDR2 YYNGEE. In the original analysis: Researchers report that nucleated cell counts were estimated from reference gene primer amplification. Generated by immunoSEQ multiplex PCR, the TCRdb table keeps only in-frame clones and is missing some. V and J calls and clone size are those listed in that table; D and trimming were worked out from the DNA. The sample lists approximately 54,000 clones, 80% to 90% occurring once. The sequence was obtained from a human donor in a cohort sampled during active COVID-19. Sequencing used peripheral blood. The chain links TRBV9 to TRBJ1-2; 8 nucleotides agree with TRBD1. The CDR3 nucleotides read TGTGCCAGCAGCTCCTGGGTGACAGGGGTCGACTATGGCTACACCTTC. The encoded protein is CASSSWVTGVDYGYTF.